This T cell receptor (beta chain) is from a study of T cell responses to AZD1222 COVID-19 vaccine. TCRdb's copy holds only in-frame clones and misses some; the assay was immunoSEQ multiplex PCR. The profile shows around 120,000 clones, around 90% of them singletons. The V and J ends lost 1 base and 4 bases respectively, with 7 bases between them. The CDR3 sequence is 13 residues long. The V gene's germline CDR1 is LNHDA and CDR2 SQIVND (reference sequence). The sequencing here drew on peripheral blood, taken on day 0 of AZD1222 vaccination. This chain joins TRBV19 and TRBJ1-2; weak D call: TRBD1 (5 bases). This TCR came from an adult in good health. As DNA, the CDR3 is TGTGCCAGTAGTATAGGACAGATCTATGGCTACACCTTC. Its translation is CASSIGQIYGYTF.